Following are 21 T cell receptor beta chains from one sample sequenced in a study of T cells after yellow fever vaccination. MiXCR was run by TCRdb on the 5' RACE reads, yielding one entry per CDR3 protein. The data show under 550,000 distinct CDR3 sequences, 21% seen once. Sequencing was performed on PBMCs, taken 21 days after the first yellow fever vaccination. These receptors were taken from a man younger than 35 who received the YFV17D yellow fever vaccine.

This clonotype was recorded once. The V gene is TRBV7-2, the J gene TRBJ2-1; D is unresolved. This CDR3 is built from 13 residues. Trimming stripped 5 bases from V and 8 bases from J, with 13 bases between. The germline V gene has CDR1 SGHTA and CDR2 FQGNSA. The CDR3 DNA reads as TGTGCCAGCAGCCGACTTAATAGCCATGAGCAGTTCTTC. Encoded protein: CASSRLNSHEQFF.

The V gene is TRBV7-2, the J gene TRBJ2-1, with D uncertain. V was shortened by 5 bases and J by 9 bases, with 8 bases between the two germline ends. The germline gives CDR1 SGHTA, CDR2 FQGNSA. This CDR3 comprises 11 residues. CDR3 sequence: CASSTQREQFF. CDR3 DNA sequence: TGTGCCAGCAGCACCCAGCGTGAGCAGTTCTTC.

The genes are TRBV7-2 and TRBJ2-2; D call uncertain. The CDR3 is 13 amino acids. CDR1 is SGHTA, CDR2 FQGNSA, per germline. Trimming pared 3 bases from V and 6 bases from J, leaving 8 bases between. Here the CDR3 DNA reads TGTGCCAGCAGCTTCGGAACCCCCGGGGAGCTGTTTTTT. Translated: CASSFGTPGELFF.

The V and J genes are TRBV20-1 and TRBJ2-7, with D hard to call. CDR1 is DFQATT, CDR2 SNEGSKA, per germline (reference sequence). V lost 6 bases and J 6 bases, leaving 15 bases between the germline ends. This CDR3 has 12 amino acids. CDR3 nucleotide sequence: TGCAGTGCCGCCTGGGGATTGATCGAGCAGTACTTC. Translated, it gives CSAAWGLIEQYF.

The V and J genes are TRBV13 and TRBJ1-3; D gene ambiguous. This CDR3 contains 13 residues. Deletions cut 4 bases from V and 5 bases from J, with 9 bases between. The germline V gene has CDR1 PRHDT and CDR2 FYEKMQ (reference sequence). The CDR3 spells CASSWKVRNTIYF. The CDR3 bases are TGTGCCAGCAGCTGGAAAGTGCGAAACACCATATATTTT. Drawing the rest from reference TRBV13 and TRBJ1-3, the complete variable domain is AAGVIQSPRHLIKEKRETATLKCYPIPRHDTVYWYQQGPGQDPQFLISFYEKMQSDKGSIPDRFSAQQFSDYHSELNMSSLELGDSALYFCASSWKVRNTIYFGEGSWLTVV.

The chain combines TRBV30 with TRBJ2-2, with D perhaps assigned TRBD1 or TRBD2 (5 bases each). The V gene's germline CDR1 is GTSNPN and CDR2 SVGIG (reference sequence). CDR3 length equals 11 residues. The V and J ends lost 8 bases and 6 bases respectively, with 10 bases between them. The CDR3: CALGTAGELFF. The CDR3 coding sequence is TGTGCCCTCGGGACCGCCGGGGAGCTGTTTTTT.

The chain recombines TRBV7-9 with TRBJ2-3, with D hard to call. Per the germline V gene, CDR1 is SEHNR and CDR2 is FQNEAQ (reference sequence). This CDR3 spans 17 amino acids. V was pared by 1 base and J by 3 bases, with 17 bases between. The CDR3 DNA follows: TGTGCCAGCAGCTTAGTGAGAGGCAGCCGTCGGACAGATACGCAGTATTTT. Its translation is CASSLVRGSRRTDTQYF. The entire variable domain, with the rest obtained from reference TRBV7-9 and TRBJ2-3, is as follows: DTGVSQNPRHKITKRGQNVTFRCDPISEHNRLYWYRQTLGQGPEFLTYFQNEAQLEKSRLLSDRFSAERPKGSFSTLEIQRTEQGDSAMYLCASSLVRGSRRTDTQYFGPGTRLTVL.

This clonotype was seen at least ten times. The CDR3 DNA is TGCGCCAGCAGCCCGGCTAGCGGGGGGCCCGTTGTGAACACCGGGGAGCTGTTTTTT. It encodes CASSPASGGPVVNTGELFF. This rearrangement joins TRBV5-1 to TRBJ2-2, with TRBD2 matching 11 bases. CDR1 and CDR2 (germline): SGHRS, YFSETQ. V gave up 4 bases and J gave up 1 base; unmatched junction bases: 12. The CDR3 totals 19 residues. Full variable domain (rest looked up from reference TRBV5-1 and TRBJ2-2): KAGVTQTPRYLIKTRGQQVTLSCSPISGHRSVSWYQQTPGQGLQFLFEYFSETQRNKGNFPGRFSGRQFSNSRSEMNVSTLELGDSALYLCASSPASGGPVVNTGELFFGEGSRLTVL.

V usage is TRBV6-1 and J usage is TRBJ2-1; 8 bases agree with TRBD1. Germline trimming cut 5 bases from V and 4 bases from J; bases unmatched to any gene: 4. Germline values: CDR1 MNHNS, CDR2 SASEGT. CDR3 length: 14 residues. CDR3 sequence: CASSRQGTYNEQFF. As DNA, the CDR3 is TGTGCCAGCAGTAGACAGGGGACATACAATGAGCAGTTCTTC.

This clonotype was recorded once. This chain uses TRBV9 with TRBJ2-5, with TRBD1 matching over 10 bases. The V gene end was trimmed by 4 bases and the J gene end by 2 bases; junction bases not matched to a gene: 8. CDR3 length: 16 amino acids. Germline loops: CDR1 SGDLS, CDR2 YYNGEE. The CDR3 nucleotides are TGTGCCAGCAGCCCCAGGACAGGGGGGGGACAAGAGACCCAGTACTTC. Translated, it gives CASSPRTGGGQETQYF.

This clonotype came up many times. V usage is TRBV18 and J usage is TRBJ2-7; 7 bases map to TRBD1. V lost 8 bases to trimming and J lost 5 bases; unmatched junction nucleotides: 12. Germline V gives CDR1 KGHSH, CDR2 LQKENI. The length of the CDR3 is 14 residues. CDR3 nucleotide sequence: TGTGCCAGCGTCCGCGGCCAGGGGGAAAACGAGCAGTACTTC. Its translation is CASVRGQGENEQYF.

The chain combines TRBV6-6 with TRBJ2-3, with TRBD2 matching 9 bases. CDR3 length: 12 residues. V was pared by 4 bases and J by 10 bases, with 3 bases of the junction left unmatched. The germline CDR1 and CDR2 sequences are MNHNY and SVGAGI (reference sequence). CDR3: CASSFPSGAQYF. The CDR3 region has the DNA TGTGCCAGCAGTTTCCCTAGCGGGGCGCAGTATTTT.

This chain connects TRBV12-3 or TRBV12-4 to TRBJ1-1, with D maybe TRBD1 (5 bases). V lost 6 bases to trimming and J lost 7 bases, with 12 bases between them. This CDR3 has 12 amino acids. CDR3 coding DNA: TGTGCCAGCAGCTCCTACAGGCGTGAAGCTTTCTTT. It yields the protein CASSSYRREAFF.

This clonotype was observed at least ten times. CDR3 sequence (DNA): TGCGCCAGCAGCCAGCCACTGGGACAGATCCTATACGAGCAGTACGTC. This translates into CASSQPLGQILYEQYV. The J gene is TRBJ2-7, the V gene TRBV4-3; 7 bases match TRBD1. Germline CDR1 reads LGHNA; CDR2 reads YSLEER. The V gene end was trimmed by 3 bases and the J gene end by 4 bases; junction bases not matched to a gene: 12. The CDR3 is 16 amino acids.

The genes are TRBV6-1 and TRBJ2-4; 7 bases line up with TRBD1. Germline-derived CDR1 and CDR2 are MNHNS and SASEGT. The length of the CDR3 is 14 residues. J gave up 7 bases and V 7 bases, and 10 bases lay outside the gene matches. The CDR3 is CASMRQGMRNIQYF. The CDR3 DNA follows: TGTGCCAGCATGCGACAGGGAATGAGGAACATTCAGTACTTC.

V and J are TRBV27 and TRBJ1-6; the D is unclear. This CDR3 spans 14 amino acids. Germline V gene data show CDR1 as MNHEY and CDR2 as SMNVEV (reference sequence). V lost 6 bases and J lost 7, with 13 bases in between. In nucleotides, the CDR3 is TGTGCCAGCAGCGCTATTATGAGGAATTCACCCCTCCACTTT. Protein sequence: CASSAIMRNSPLHF.

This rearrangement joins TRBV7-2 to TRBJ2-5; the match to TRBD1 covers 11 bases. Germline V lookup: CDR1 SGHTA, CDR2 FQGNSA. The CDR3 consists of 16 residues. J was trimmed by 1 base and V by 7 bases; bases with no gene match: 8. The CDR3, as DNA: TGTGCCAGCACCAAAAGGACAGGGGGCATCCAAGAGACCCAGTACTTC. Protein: CASTKRTGGIQETQYF. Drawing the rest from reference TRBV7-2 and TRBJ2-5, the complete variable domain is GAGVSQSPSNKVTEKGKDVELRCDPISGHTALYWYRQSLGQGLEFLIYFQGNSAPDKSGLPSDRFSAERTGGSVSTLTIQRTQQEDSAVYLCASTKRTGGIQETQYFGPGTRLLVL.

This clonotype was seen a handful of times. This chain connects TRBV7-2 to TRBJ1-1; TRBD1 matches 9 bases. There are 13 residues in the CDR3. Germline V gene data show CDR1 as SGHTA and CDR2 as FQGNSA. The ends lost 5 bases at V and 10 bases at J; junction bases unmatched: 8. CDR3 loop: CASSPGTGTRAFF. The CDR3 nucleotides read TGTGCCAGCAGCCCCGGGACAGGGACGCGAGCTTTCTTT.

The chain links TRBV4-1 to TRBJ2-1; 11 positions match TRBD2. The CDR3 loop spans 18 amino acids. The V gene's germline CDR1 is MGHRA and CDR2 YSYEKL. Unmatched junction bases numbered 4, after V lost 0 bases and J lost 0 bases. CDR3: CASSQDSTSGSSYNEQFF. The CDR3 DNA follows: TGCGCCAGCAGCCAAGATAGTACTAGCGGGAGCTCCTACAATGAGCAGTTCTTC.

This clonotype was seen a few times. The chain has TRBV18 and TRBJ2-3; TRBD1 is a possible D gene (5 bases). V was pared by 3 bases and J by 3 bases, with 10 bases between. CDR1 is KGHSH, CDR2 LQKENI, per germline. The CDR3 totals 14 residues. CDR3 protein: CASSPTPGTDTQYF. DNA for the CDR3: TGTGCCAGCTCACCGACACCAGGGACAGATACGCAGTATTTT. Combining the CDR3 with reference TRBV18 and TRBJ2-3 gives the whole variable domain NAGVMQNPRHLVRRRGQEARLRCSPMKGHSHVYWYRQLPEEGLKFMVYLQKENIIDESGMPKERFSAEFPKEGPSILRIQQVVRGDSAAYFCASSPTPGTDTQYFGPGTRLTVL.

The CDR3 DNA reads as TGTGCCAGCAGGGACCCCACAGATACGCAGTATTTT. Its translation: CASRDPTDTQYF. The genes are TRBV19 and TRBJ2-3, with D possibly being TRBD1 or TRBD2 (5 bases each). This CDR3 is built from 12 residues. Trimming shortened V by 9 bases and J by 2 bases, and 9 bases separated the two germline ends. Germline lookup yields CDR1 LNHDA and CDR2 SQIVND (reference sequence). Complete variable domain (other parts from reference TRBV19 and TRBJ2-3): DGGITQSPKYLFRKEGQNVTLSCEQNLNHDAMYWYRQDPGQGLRLIYYSQIVNDFQKGDIAEGYSVSREKKESFPLTVTSAQKNPTAFYLCASRDPTDTQYFGPGTRLTVL.